The rows below give T cell receptor beta chains drawn from one sample of a study of cytomegalovirus exposure and HLA in healthy donors. Method: immunoSEQ multiplex PCR; TCRdb's copy keeps in-frame clones and lacks some. The table lists about 160,000 clones, roughly 85% of them singletons. Source material: PBMCs. These receptor sequences come from a woman between 25 and 40 years old in good health and CMV-seronegative. The CDR3 runs from the conserved cysteine through the conserved F or W. Each record gives: D gene, J gene, clone size, CDR3 length, V gene, CDR3 DNA, CDR3 protein. A D gene is named only where the DNA matches it firmly. Size values are once, few and many counts, or a class for expanded clones, and some rows have none.

>TRBD1|TRBJ2-7|NA|12|TRBV30
TGTGCCTGGGACAGGGGGCTCAACGAGCAGTACTTC
CAWDRGLNEQYF
>NA|TRBJ2-1|NA|11|TRBV10-3
TGTGTCATCAGATCAGCGCATGAGCAGTTCTTC
CVIRSAHEQFF
>NA|TRBJ2-7|NA|15|TRBV6-5
TGTGCCAGCAGACCCCTGGGCAGGGGCCCCTACGAGCAGTACTTC
CASRPLGRGPYEQYF
>NA|TRBJ1-1|NA|12|TRBV18
TGTGCCAGCTCAGCAGGGAACACTGAAGCTTTCTTT
CASSAGNTEAFF
>NA|TRBJ2-5|NA|15|TRBV7-7
TGTGCCAGCAGCTTAGGGTTACAGACGGAAGAGACCCAGTACTTC
CASSLGLQTEETQYF
>NA|TRBJ1-6|NA|13|TRBV18
TGTGCCAGCTCACCCGTGGGAGATGGTCCCCTCCACTTT
CASSPVGDGPLHF
>NA|TRBJ2-5|NA|16|TRBV7-9
TGTGCCAGCAGCTTGATACAGGGAGGGAGACAAGAGACCCAGTACTTC
CASSLIQGGRQETQYF
>TRBD1|TRBJ2-1|once|16|TRBV5-1
TGCGCCAGCCACCAGGGGGCGGGGAGCTCCTACAATGAGCAGTTCTTC
CASHQGAGSSYNEQFF
>NA|TRBJ2-2|NA|15|TRBV28
TGTGCCAGCAGAATGGGGGGAGGTACGACCGGGGAGCTGTTTTTT
CASRMGGGTTGELFF
>NA|TRBJ2-3|few|16|TRBV7-3
TGTGCCAGCAGCCTAACGAGGACAGCCTTCACAGATACGCAGTATTTT
CASSLTRTAFTDTQYF
>NA|TRBJ1-2|NA|13|TRBV7-9
TGTGCCAGCAGCTTAGGGCGGGGGAATGGCTACACCTTC
CASSLGRGNGYTF
>TRBD2|TRBJ2-7|NA|14|TRBV5-5
TGTGCCAGCAGCCTCGGCGGGGGGACGTACGAGCAGTACTTC
CASSLGGGTYEQYF
>NA|TRBJ1-6|NA|15|TRBV7-6
TGTGCCAGCAGCTTAGCAGATAACCTAAATTCACCCCTCCACTTT
CASSLADNLNSPLHF
>TRBD1|TRBJ1-2|NA|16|TRBV28
TGTGCCAGCAGTTTAGCCGGACAGGGCCGAGACTATGGCTACACCTTC
CASSLAGQGRDYGYTF
>NA|TRBJ1-3|once|13|TRBV7-8
TGTGCCTGCCGGAATGGAGCTGGAAACACCATATATTTT
CACRNGAGNTIYF
>NA|TRBJ2-7|few|12|TRBV29-1
TGCAGCGTTGAAGACACCACCTACGAGCAGTACTTC
CSVEDTTYEQYF
>TRBD1|TRBJ1-2|once|11|TRBV25-1
TGTGCCAGCAGCAGGGGGTATGGCTACACCTTC
CASSRGYGYTF
>NA|TRBJ1-2|NA|11|TRBV7-2
TGTGCCAGCAGCTTCGTCTATGGCTACACCTTC
CASSFVYGYTF
>NA|TRBJ2-5|NA|14|TRBV15
TGTGCCACCAGCAGAGGGGGCCCACAAGAGACCCAGTACTTC
CATSRGGPQETQYF
>NA|TRBJ1-4|once|17|TRBV25-1
TGTGCCAGCAGTGAAGGGGAGCGGCGGGCCCTTAATGAAAAACTGTTTTTT
CASSEGERRALNEKLFF
>NA|TRBJ2-3|NA|15|TRBV7-9
TGTGCCAGCAGCGCGGGACCCCTGCGCACAGATACGCAGTATTTT
CASSAGPLRTDTQYF
>NA|TRBJ1-5|NA|16|TRBV5-1
TGCGCCAGCAGCCCCCACCCTTGGGCGAGCAATCAGCCCCAGCATTTT
CASSPHPWASNQPQHF
>NA|TRBJ2-7|NA|14|TRBV5-4
TGTGCCAGCAGCCAGCAGCGACCTCCCTACGAGCAGTACTTC
CASSQQRPPYEQYF
>TRBD2|TRBJ2-3|NA|15|TRBV7-8
TGTGCCAGCAGCTACGGGGGGGCCGGCACAGATACGCAGTATTTT
CASSYGGAGTDTQYF
>TRBD1|TRBJ2-3|NA|15|TRBV9
TGTGCCAGCAGCGAGAACCTCCGGGACAGGGGAACGCAGTATTTT
CASSENLRDRGTQYF
>TRBD1|TRBJ2-7|once|16|TRBV19
TGTGCCAGTAGTAGCAACCGCCGGGACAGGGTGTACGAGCAGTACTTC
CASSSNRRDRVYEQYF
>TRBD1|TRBJ2-7|NA|14|TRBV9
TGTGCCAGCAGCGTAGGGTCAGGGGGAAGAGAGCAGTACTTC
CASSVGSGGREQYF
>NA|TRBJ2-7|NA|14|TRBV5-1
TGCGCCAGCACCCCCCGGACGGGGGCCTACGAGCAGTACTTC
CASTPRTGAYEQYF
>NA|TRBJ2-7|NA|14|TRBV27
TGTGCCAGCAGTTTTGTTGACAGAACCTACGAGCAGTACTTC
CASSFVDRTYEQYF
>TRBD2|TRBJ2-2|NA|18|TRBV9
TGTGCCAGCAGCGTAACTAGCGGGAGGGGTGCGAACACCGGGGAGCTGTTTTTT
CASSVTSGRGANTGELFF